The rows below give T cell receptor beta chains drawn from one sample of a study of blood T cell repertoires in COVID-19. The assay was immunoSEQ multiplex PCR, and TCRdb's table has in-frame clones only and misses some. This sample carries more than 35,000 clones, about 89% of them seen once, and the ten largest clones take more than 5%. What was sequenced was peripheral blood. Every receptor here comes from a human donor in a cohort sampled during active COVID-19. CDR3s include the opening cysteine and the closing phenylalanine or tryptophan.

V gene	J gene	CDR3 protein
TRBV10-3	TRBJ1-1	CAIRGQGGYTEAFF
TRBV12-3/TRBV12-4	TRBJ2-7	CASSSLREQYF
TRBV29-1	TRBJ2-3	CSAATGGLTDTQYF
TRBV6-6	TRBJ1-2	CASGAGIIVSYGYTF
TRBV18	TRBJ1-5	CASSPTSTGSQPQHF
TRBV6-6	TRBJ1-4	CASFKRRGGEKLFF
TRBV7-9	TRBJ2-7	CASSLVGYEQYF
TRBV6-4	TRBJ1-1	CASSSQGDVTEAFF
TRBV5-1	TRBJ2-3	CASSLGLAGGTSTDTQYF
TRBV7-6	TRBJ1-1	CASRAGGPNTEAFF
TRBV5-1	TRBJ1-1	CASSQDRVNTEAFF
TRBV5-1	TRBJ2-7	CASSFSGGEGYEQYF
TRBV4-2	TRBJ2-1	CASSQGLVAGENEQFF
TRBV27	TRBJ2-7	CASSLETGRHEQYF
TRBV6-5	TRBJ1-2	CASSQGGAQFYGYTF
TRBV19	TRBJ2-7	CASSFREVRYEQYF
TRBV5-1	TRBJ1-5	CASSLGMGGGNQPQHF
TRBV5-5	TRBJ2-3	CASLSGADTQYF
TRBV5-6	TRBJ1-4	CASSYGTGREKLFF
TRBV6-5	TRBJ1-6	CASRTQGGSHSPLHF